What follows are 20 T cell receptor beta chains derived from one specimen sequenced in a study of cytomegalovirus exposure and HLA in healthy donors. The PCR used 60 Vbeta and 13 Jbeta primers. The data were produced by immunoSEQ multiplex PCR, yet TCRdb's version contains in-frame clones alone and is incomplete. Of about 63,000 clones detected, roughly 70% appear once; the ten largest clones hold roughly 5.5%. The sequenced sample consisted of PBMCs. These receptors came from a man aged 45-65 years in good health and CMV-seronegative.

In DNA form, the CDR3 reads TGTGCCTGGAGTCCATCGGGGTTGGAGACCCAGTACTTC. Translation: CAWSPSGLETQYF. This sequence joins TRBV30 and TRBJ2-5; weak D call: TRBD2 (5 bases). V lost 2 bases and J lost 5, with 12 bases in between. Germline values: CDR1 GTSNPN, CDR2 SVGIG (reference sequence). This CDR3 is 13 amino acids long.

The CDR3 sequence is CASREVGEAFF. The CDR3 nucleotides are TGTGCCAGCAGGGAGGTCGGGGAAGCTTTCTTT. The chain uses TRBV25-1 and TRBJ1-1; no clear D gene. This CDR3 region has 11 residues. Trimming removed 6 bases at V and 8 bases at J, with 10 bases between. CDR1 is MGHDK, CDR2 SYGVNS, per germline.

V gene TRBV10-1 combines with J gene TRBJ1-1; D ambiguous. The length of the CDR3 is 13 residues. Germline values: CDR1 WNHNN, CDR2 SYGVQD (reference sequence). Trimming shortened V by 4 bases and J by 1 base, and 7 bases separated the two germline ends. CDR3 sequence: CASSVRKNTEAFF. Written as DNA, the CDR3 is TGCGCCAGCAGTGTGCGGAAGAACACTGAAGCTTTCTTT.

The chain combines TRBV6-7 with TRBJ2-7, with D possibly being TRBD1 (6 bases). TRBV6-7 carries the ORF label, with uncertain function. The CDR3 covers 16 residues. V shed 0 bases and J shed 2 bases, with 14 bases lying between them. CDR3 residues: CASSYSIGQGTYEQYF. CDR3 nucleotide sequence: TGTGCCAGCAGTTACTCGATCGGGCAGGGGACCTACGAGCAGTACTTC.

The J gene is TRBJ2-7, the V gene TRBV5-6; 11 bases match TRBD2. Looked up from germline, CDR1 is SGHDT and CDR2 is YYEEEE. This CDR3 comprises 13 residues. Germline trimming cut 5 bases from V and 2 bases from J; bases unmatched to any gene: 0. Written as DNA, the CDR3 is TGTGCCAGCAGGACTAGCGGGGCCTACGAGCAGTACTTC. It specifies CASRTSGAYEQYF.

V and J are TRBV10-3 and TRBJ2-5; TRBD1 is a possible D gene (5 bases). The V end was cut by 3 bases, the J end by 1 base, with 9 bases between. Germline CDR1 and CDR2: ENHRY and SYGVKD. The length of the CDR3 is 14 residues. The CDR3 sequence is CAISDKQVQETQYF. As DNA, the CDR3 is TGTGCCATCAGTGATAAACAGGTCCAAGAGACCCAGTACTTC.

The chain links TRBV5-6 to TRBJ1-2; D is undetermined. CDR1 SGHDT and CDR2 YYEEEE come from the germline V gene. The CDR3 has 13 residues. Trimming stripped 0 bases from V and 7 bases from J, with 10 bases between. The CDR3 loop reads CASSLDSLRGYTF. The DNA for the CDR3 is TGTGCCAGCAGCTTGGATTCCCTACGTGGCTACACCTTC.

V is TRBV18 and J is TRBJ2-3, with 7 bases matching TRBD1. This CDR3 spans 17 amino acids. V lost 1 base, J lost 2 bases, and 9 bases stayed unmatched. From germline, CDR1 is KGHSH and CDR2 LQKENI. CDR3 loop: CASSPLGQAGSTDTQYF. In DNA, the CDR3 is TGTGCCAGCTCACCACTTGGACAGGCTGGATCCACAGATACGCAGTATTTT.

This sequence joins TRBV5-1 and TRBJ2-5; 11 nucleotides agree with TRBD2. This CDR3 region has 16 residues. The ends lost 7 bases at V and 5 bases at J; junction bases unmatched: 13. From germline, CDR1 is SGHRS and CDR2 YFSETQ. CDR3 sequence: CASGSPPSGGMETQYF. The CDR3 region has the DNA TGCGCCAGCGGGTCCCCCCCTAGCGGGGGGATGGAGACCCAGTACTTC.

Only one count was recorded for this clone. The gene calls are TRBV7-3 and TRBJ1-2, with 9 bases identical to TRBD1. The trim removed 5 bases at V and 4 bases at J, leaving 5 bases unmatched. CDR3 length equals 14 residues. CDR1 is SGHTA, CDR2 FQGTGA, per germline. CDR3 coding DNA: TGTGCCAGCAGCCAAGGACAGGGGATCTATGGCTACACCTTC. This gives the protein CASSQGQGIYGYTF.

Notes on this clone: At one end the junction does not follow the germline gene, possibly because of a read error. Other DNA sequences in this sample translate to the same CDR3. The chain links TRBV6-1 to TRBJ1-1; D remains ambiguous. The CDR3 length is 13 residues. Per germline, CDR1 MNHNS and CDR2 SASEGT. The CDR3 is CASGRELNTEAFF. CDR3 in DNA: TGCGCCAGCGGGAGGGAGTTGAACACTGAAGCTTTCTTT.

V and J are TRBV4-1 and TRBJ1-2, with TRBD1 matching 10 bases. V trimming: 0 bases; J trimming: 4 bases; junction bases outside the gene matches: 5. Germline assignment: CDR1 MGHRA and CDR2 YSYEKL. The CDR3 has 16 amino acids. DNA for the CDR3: TGCGCCAGCAGCCAAGATCGGGGGGACAGGGGCTATGGCTACACCTTC. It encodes CASSQDRGDRGYGYTF.

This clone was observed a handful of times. CDR3 nucleotides: TGTGCCAGCAGCACTGGGACAGGCTATGGCTACACCTTC. Translating it yields CASSTGTGYGYTF. V usage is TRBV28 and J usage is TRBJ1-2; 8 nucleotides align to TRBD1. The V gene's germline CDR1 is MDHEN and CDR2 SYDVKM. CDR3 length equals 13 residues. Trimming cost V 6 bases and J 4 bases; bases outside gene matches: 4.

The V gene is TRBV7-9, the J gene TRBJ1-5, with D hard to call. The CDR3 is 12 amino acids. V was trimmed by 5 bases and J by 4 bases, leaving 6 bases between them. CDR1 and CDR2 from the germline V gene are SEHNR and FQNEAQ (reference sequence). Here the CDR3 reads CASSHSNQPQHF. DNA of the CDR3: TGTGCCAGCAGCCACTCTAATCAGCCCCAGCATTTT.

The CDR3 is CASSRSTDRNTEAFF. Here the CDR3 DNA reads TGCGCCAGCAGTCGTAGTACGGACAGGAACACTGAAGCTTTCTTT. The chain is built from TRBV5-1 and TRBJ1-1; tentatively, D is TRBD1 (6 bases). Germline V gene data show CDR1 as SGHRS and CDR2 as YFSETQ. Trimming removed 5 bases at V and 1 base at J, with 15 bases between. The CDR3 is made up of 15 amino acids.

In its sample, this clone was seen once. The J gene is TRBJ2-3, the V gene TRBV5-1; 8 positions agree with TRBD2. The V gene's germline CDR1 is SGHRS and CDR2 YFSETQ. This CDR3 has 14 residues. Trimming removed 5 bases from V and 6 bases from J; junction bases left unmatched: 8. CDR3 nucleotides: TGCGCCAGCAGTGTCCGGGGGGGCGCCGATACGCAGTATTTT. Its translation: CASSVRGGADTQYF.

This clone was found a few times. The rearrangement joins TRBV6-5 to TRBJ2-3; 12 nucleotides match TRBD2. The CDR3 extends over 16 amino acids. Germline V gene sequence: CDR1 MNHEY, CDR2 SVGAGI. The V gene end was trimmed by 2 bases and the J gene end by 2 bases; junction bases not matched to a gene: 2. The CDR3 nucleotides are TGTGCCAGCAGTTACGGACTAGCGGGAAACACAGATACGCAGTATTTT. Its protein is CASSYGLAGNTDTQYF.

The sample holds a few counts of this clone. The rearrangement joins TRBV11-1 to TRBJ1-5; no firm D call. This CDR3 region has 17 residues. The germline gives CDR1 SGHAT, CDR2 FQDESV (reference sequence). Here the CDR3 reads CTTIRKRQAVSNQPQHF. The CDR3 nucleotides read TGTACTACGATCCGTAAGCGGCAGGCCGTTAGCAATCAGCCCCAGCATTTT.

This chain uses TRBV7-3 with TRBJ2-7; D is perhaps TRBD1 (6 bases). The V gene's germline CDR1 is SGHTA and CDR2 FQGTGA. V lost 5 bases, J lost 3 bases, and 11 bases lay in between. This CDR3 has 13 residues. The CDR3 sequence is CASSPGTIYEQYF. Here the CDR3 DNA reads TGTGCCAGCAGCCCCGGGACAATCTACGAGCAGTACTTC.

CDR3 nucleotides: TGTGCCAGCAGCTTAGGGCTACAGGGGTTACAGTACTTC. This sequence encodes CASSLGLQGLQYF. The chain links TRBV7-9 to TRBJ2-7; 7 bases are a match to TRBD1. The germline V gene encodes CDR1 SEHNR and CDR2 FQNEAQ (reference sequence). The CDR3 contains 13 residues. V lost 1 base to trimming and J lost 10 bases; unmatched junction nucleotides: 7.